This T cell receptor (beta chain) was observed in a study of T cell responses to AZD1222 COVID-19 vaccine. Clones were read by immunoSEQ multiplex PCR, and TCRdb kept only the in-frame ones, dropping some. The sample includes about 67,000 clones, 84% of them seen just once. V was pared by 4 bases and J by 2 bases, with 12 bases between. CDR1 and CDR2 from the germline V gene are SGHRS and YFSETQ. CDR3 length: 14 residues. The receptor's source is an adult in good health. The chain uses TRBV5-1 and TRBJ2-5; tentatively, D is TRBD2 (5 bases). This material consisted of peripheral blood, taken on day 0 of AZD1222 vaccination. The CDR3 reads CASSLPTGQETQYF. CDR3 sequence (DNA): TGCGCCAGCAGCCTCCCGACGGGACAAGAGACCCAGTACTTC.